The 30 T cell receptor beta chains below all came from one sample that was sequenced in a study of early T cells in non-severe SARS-CoV-2 infection. TCRdb passed the 5' RACE reads through MiXCR, listing each CDR3 protein once. The sample gives some 71,000 distinct CDR3 sequences, over 9.5% of which show up once; 4.5% to 7% is in the top ten. Specimen: whole blood, collected at baseline. Receptor source: an adult who was a healthcare worker with PCR-confirmed SARS-CoV-2 infection or an uninfected control (not recorded which).

This clonotype has more than one count but fewer than ten. CDR3 bases: TGCAGCGCCTCGGGACAGCTCACAGATACGCAGTATTTT. It translates to CSASGQLTDTQYF. The chain links TRBV29-1 to TRBJ2-3, with 7 bases identical to TRBD1. The J segment lost 2 bases and the V segment lost 7 bases, leaving 6 bases of the junction unmatched. This CDR3 comprises 13 residues. CDR1 is SQVTM, CDR2 ANQGSEA, per germline.

This clonotype was recorded a few times. The rearrangement links TRBV6-2 or TRBV6-3 to TRBJ2-6, with D possibly matching TRBD1 (6 bases). The germline V gene encodes CDR1 MNHEY and CDR2 SVGEGT. CDR3 length: 16 residues. The V end lost 4 bases, the J end lost 4 bases, and 14 bases lay between the germline ends. CDR3 residues: CASSSRDITGANVLTF. CDR3 DNA: TGTGCCAGCAGTTCCCGGGACATAACGGGGGCCAACGTCCTGACTTTC.

This clonotype was seen at least ten times. The chain employs TRBV21-1 and TRBJ1-1; the table calls TRBD1, which could not be checked here. TRBV21-1 is a recognized pseudogene. The CDR3 is made up of 13 amino acids. The CDR3 sequence is CASSKERPGTAFF. CDR3 in DNA: TGTGCCAGCAGCAAAGAACGTCCAGGGACGGCTTTCTTT.

The table lists this clonotype with many counts. The chain joins TRBV6-5 to TRBJ1-6; D uncertain. The ends were cut back, 6 bases at V and 6 bases at J, with 12 bases in the middle. Germline CDR1 and CDR2: MNHEY and SVGAGI. CDR3 length: 14 amino acids. The CDR3 reads CASRPDGSNSPLHF. As DNA, the CDR3 is TGTGCCAGCAGACCGGACGGATCTAATTCACCCCTCCACTTT.

To note about this clonotype: Sequence at one end of the junction differs from germline and may be a read error. The chain is built from TRBV19 and TRBJ2-2; D could derive from TRBD1 or TRBD2 (5 bases each). The CDR3 is 12 amino acids. Germline V gives CDR1 LNHDA, CDR2 SQIVND (reference sequence). CDR3 protein: CVSVGATGELFF. The DNA of the CDR3 is TGTGTCAGTGTCGGGGCCACCGGGGAGCTGTTTTTT.

This clonotype was picked up many times. The genes are TRBV2 and TRBJ1-1, with a tentative D call TRBD1 (5 bases). CDR3 length equals 11 residues. CDR1 and CDR2 from the germline V gene are SNHLY and FYNNEI. The germline V and J ends were trimmed by 6 bases and 9 bases, with 11 bases remaining between them. The CDR3 region is CASRGAEKAFF. CDR3 DNA: TGTGCCAGCAGAGGGGCAGAGAAAGCTTTCTTT.

This chain links TRBV7-9 with TRBJ1-1, with a weak D call TRBD1 (6 bases). V lost 6 bases to trimming and J lost 8 bases, with 10 bases between them. CDR1 is SEHNR and CDR2 is FQNEAQ in the germline V gene (reference sequence). The CDR3 has 11 residues. The CDR3 nucleotides read TGTGCCAGCAGTTACGACAGGGAAGCTTTCTTT. It encodes CASSYDREAFF.

This clonotype has only a few counts. The V gene is TRBV18, the J gene TRBJ2-2, with TRBD2 matching over 7 bases. Germline V CDR1 and CDR2: KGHSH, LQKENI. V lost 3 bases to trimming and J lost 4 bases; unmatched junction nucleotides: 5. The CDR3 has 15 amino acids. The CDR3 DNA reads TGTGCCAGCTCACCGTGGGAGGGCAGCACCGGGGAGCTGTTTTTT. Translation: CASSPWEGSTGELFF.

This chain joins TRBV20-1 and TRBJ2-1; 7 positions agree with TRBD1. CDR3 size: 13 residues. Losses at the gene ends were 5 bases for V and 2 bases for J; bases not matched to a gene: 3. Germline V CDR1 and CDR2: DFQATT, SNEGSKA (reference sequence). The chain's CDR3 is CSAPGTAYNEQFF. The DNA of the CDR3 is TGCAGTGCTCCCGGGACAGCCTACAATGAGCAGTTCTTC.

The chain recombines TRBV27 with TRBJ2-2, with D perhaps being TRBD1 or TRBD2 (6 bases each). This CDR3 is 11 amino acids long. The V gene's germline CDR1 is MNHEY and CDR2 SMNVEV (reference sequence). Between the trimmed V and J ends, which lost 8 bases and 12 bases, there was a span of 13 bases. This CDR3 reads CASEEGVKLFF. DNA of the CDR3: TGTGCCAGCGAGGAGGGGGTTAAGCTGTTTTTT.

V usage is TRBV19 and J usage is TRBJ1-5; D is possibly TRBD1 (6 bases). Germline loops: CDR1 LNHDA, CDR2 SQIVND (reference sequence). This CDR3 comprises 13 residues. Trimming stripped 3 bases from V and 7 bases from J, with 10 bases between. This chain's CDR3 is CASSMGGGQPQHF. CDR3 in DNA: TGTGCCAGTAGTATGGGGGGCGGCCAGCCCCAGCATTTT. Filled out from reference TRBV19 and TRBJ1-5, the complete variable domain reads DGGITQSPKYLFRKEGQNVTLSCEQNLNHDAMYWYRQDPGQGLRLIYYSQIVNDFQKGDIAEGYSVSREKKESFPLTVTSAQKNPTAFYLCASSMGGGQPQHFGDGTRLSIL.

This clonotype was picked up a small number of times. The V gene is TRBV18, the J gene TRBJ1-3; the match to TRBD1 covers 9 bases. Germline assignment: CDR1 KGHSH and CDR2 LQKENI. The CDR3 covers 16 residues. Trimming at V came to 4 bases and at J to 0 bases, leaving 4 bases not matched to a gene. The CDR3 region is CASSQEQGASGNTIYF. CDR3 nucleotide sequence: TGTGCCAGCTCACAGGAACAGGGGGCCTCTGGAAACACCATATATTTT.

The chain combines TRBV6-1 with TRBJ1-6; D possibly corresponds to TRBD1 (6 bases). This CDR3 region has 16 residues. Deletions cut 6 bases from V and 9 bases from J, with 21 bases between. Looked up from germline, CDR1 is MNHNS and CDR2 is SASEGT. The CDR3 is CASSPPTGLGGSPLHF. The CDR3 DNA is TGTGCCAGCAGCCCACCGACAGGTTTAGGCGGTTCACCCCTCCACTTT.

The sample holds many counts of this clonotype. The J gene is TRBJ2-3, the V gene TRBV7-9; no reliable D call. Trimming shortened V by 3 bases and J by 2 bases, and 9 bases separated the two germline ends. The germline CDR1 and CDR2 sequences are SEHNR and FQNEAQ (reference sequence). This CDR3 has 14 residues. The DNA for the CDR3 is TGTGCCAGCAGCTTTACAGACGACACAGATACGCAGTATTTT. This codes for CASSFTDDTDTQYF.

The rearrangement links TRBV6-2 or TRBV6-3 to TRBJ2-5, with 14 nucleotides matching TRBD2. The CDR3 covers 15 residues. V was clipped by 8 bases and J by 5 bases; unmatched bases: 7. Germline V gene lookup returns CDR1 MNHEY and CDR2 SVGEGT. Here the CDR3 DNA reads TGTGCCAGCGAGGGACTAGCGGGAGTAGGCGAGACCCAGTACTTC. This encodes CASEGLAGVGETQYF.

V is TRBV2 and J is TRBJ2-5; D remains ambiguous. The germline V gene has CDR1 SNHLY and CDR2 FYNNEI. Trimming removed 7 bases from V and 8 bases from J, with 17 bases in between. The CDR3 is 13 amino acids. The CDR3 reads CASTADPGGTQYF. The CDR3 DNA is TGTGCCAGCACCGCGGACCCCGGCGGCACCCAGTACTTC.

This clonotype was observed a few times. This chain connects TRBV6-2 or TRBV6-3 to TRBJ2-5; the D is unclear. CDR1 is MNHEY and CDR2 is SVGEGT in the germline V gene. The ends were cut back, 6 bases at V and 2 bases at J, with 10 bases in the middle. This CDR3 contains 13 residues. The CDR3 reads CASSISPQETQYF. In nucleotides, the CDR3 is TGTGCCAGCAGCATCTCGCCACAAGAGACCCAGTACTTC.

This clonotype was observed many times. J is TRBJ2-3 and V is TRBV5-4; possible D gene TRBD2, 6 bases. Germline loops: CDR1 SGHNT, CDR2 YYREEE (reference sequence). There are 14 residues in the CDR3. The ends were cut back, 0 bases at V and 6 bases at J, with 11 bases in the middle. The CDR3 sequence: CASSLGRGMDTQYF. CDR3 sequence (DNA): TGTGCCAGCAGCTTGGGTCGCGGGATGGATACGCAGTATTTT.

This clonotype was recorded a few times. V gene TRBV21-1 combines with J gene TRBJ2-1; the table gives TRBD1 as D, unverified against the DNA. TRBV21-1 is a documented pseudogene. The CDR3 covers 14 residues. The chain's CDR3 is CASSKSGVYNEQFF. CDR3 DNA: TGTGCCAGCAGCAAGTCGGGCGTCTACAATGAGCAGTTCTTC.

This clonotype was recorded at least ten times. The rearrangement joins TRBV3-1 to TRBJ2-7; D is perhaps TRBD1 or TRBD2 (6 bases each). Germline V CDR1 and CDR2: LGHDT, YNNKEL (reference sequence). CDR3 length equals 13 residues. Trimming shortened V by 3 bases and J by 2 bases, and 8 bases separated the two germline ends. CDR3 DNA sequence: TGTGCCAGCAGCCAGAGGGGGGCCTACGAGCAGTACTTC. It is translated as CASSQRGAYEQYF.

This chain joins TRBV29-1 and TRBJ2-3; D not resolved. V was shortened by 4 bases and J by 2 bases, with 7 bases between the two germline ends. The CDR3 is 12 amino acids. Germline V gene data show CDR1 as SQVTM and CDR2 as ANQGSEA. CDR3 sequence: CSVVLDTDTQYF. CDR3 nucleotides: TGCAGCGTTGTTCTCGACACAGATACGCAGTATTTT.

The gene calls are TRBV7-2 and TRBJ2-7; D may be TRBD2 (6 bases). This CDR3 is built from 14 residues. V was clipped by 1 base and J by 2 bases, with 9 bases between them. Germline V lookup: CDR1 SGHTA, CDR2 FQGNSA. As DNA, the CDR3 is TGTGCCAGCAGCTTAGGGCTAGCGACCTACGAGCAGTACTTC. Translation gives CASSLGLATYEQYF.

This clonotype was counted between two and nine times. The rearrangement uses TRBV9 and TRBJ2-3; unclear D gene. V gave up 4 bases and J gave up 0 bases, with 6 bases separating them. This CDR3 contains 13 residues. From germline, CDR1 is SGDLS and CDR2 YYNGEE. CDR3 region: CASSRISTDTQYF. CDR3 sequence (DNA): TGTGCCAGCAGCCGAATTAGCACAGATACGCAGTATTTT.

The V gene is TRBV5-4, the J gene TRBJ2-3, with 8 bases aligning to TRBD1. Per the germline V gene, CDR1 is SGHNT and CDR2 is YYREEE (reference sequence). The length of the CDR3 is 16 residues. With 4 bases clipped from V and 5 bases from J, the junction kept 12 bases outside the gene matches. The chain's CDR3 is CASSPPREGQVDTQYF. The CDR3 DNA is TGTGCCAGCAGCCCCCCGAGAGAGGGACAGGTAGATACGCAGTATTTT.

There are a few counts of this clonotype. The chain has TRBV4-2 and TRBJ2-7; D may be TRBD1 (6 bases). Germline V gene lookup returns CDR1 LGHNA and CDR2 YNFKEQ. The V end was cut by 4 bases, the J end by 0 bases, with 10 bases between. The CDR3 extends over 14 amino acids. DNA for the CDR3: TGTGCCAGCAGCCGGGACAAGAGCTCCTACGAGCAGTACTTC. The encoded protein is CASSRDKSSYEQYF.

This clonotype was observed a few times. The gene calls are TRBV4-2 and TRBJ2-1; TRBD2 agrees at 14 bases. Germline values: CDR1 LGHNA, CDR2 YNFKEQ. With 4 bases clipped from V and 7 bases from J, the junction kept 6 bases outside the gene matches. The CDR3 is 16 amino acids. DNA for the CDR3: TGTGCCAGCAGCCGCCTGACTAGCGGGAGGGCAAATGAGCAGTTCTTC. Protein sequence: CASSRLTSGRANEQFF.

This clonotype has only a few counts. V is TRBV9 and J is TRBJ1-1, with D uncertain. Trimming removed 3 bases from V and 4 bases from J, with 10 bases in between. Germline CDR1 and CDR2: SGDLS and YYNGEE. The CDR3 runs 13 residues. The CDR3 region has the DNA TGTGCCAGCAGCGCTATGCGGGGCACTGAAGCTTTCTTT. The encoded protein is CASSAMRGTEAFF. Supplemented by reference TRBV9 and TRBJ1-1, the full variable domain reads DSGVTQTPKHLITATGQRVTLRCSPRSGDLSVYWYQQSLDQGLQFLIQYYNGEERAKGNILERFSAQQFPDLHSELNLSSLELGDSALYFCASSAMRGTEAFFGQGTRLTVV.

In this sample, this clonotype turned up many times. The rearrangement joins TRBV7-9 to TRBJ2-1, with D unclear. The V end was cut by 5 bases, the J end by 5 bases, with 16 bases between. This CDR3 comprises 15 residues. Germline values: CDR1 SEHNR, CDR2 FQNEAQ (reference sequence). CDR3 amino acids: CASSPRFMVHNEQFF. The CDR3 nucleotides are TGTGCCAGCAGCCCACGGTTCATGGTCCACAATGAGCAGTTCTTC.

Only a few counts were recorded for this clonotype. The V and J genes are TRBV12-3 or TRBV12-4 and TRBJ1-2; maybe TRBD1 (6 bases). Between the trimmed V and J ends, which lost 6 bases and 4 bases, there was a span of 15 bases. CDR3 length: 14 residues. The CDR3 here is CASRPKGGPYGYTF. The CDR3 DNA follows: TGTGCCAGCAGGCCTAAGGGGGGCCCCTATGGCTACACCTTC.

The V call is TRBV25-1, the J call TRBJ1-2; no definite D call. The V end was cut by 3 bases, the J end by 2 bases, with 13 bases between. The CDR3 contains 15 residues. From germline, CDR1 is MGHDK and CDR2 SYGVNS. The CDR3 is CASSDTLPGNYGYTF. DNA of the CDR3: TGTGCCAGCAGTGATACCCTACCGGGGAACTATGGCTACACCTTC.